This T cell receptor beta chain comes out of a study of T cells expressing NK-cell markers. Study in general: Repertoires of TCR beta were obtained from T cells sorted as CD3+CD56+NKG2C+, CD3+CD56+NKG2C- and CD3+CD56-NKG2C+. Eight donors were sequenced, of whom seven were HCMV-seropositive, while the remaining one was HCMV-seronegative.

Germline V lookup: CDR1 PRHDT, CDR2 FYEKMQ (reference sequence). This CDR3 comprises 14 residues. As the method of synthesis, 5'RACE template switching with UMIs yielded TCR beta cDNA. No DNA is given; TCRdb re-called the 5' RACE reads and lists each CDR3 protein once. The sample has 300,000 to 450,000 distinct CDR3 sequences. The chain combines TRBV13 with TRBJ2-7; TCRdb proposes TRBD1, but this gene call is untestable without DNA. The source material was blood T cells: a sorted CD56 or NKG2C T cell subset, CD4+ or CD8+ T cells, or bulk PBMC T cells (not recorded which). The clonotype was recovered from a man aged 18-70 years in good health. This chain's CDR3 is CASRRQGGTYEQYF.